This TCR beta chain appears in the sequencing data of a study of T cell responses to AZD1222 COVID-19 vaccine. Findings of the study overall: Seropositivity was recorded at baseline in only 6 or 7 AZD1222 recipients.

Remarks on this clone: No antigen is known for it.

Profiling relied on immunoSEQ multiplex PCR, and the TCRdb table lists in-frame clones only, not all of them. The table records around 99,000 clones, about nine tenths of them present only once. CDR1 is MNHNY and CDR2 is SVGAGI in the germline V gene (reference sequence). V was clipped by 0 bases and J by 3 bases, with 9 bases between them. This CDR3 comprises 15 residues. V gene TRBV6-6 combines with J gene TRBJ1-3; D is ambiguous. This clonotype was sampled from an adult in good health. The sample in question was peripheral blood, obtained on day 0 of AZD1222 vaccination. Here the CDR3 DNA reads TGTGCCAGCAGTTACTCTCCGCAGTATGGAAACACCATATATTTT. Protein product: CASSYSPQYGNTIYF.